Presented here are 18 T cell receptor beta chains from one specimen sequenced in a study of identical twins' blood T cells. Via MiXCR, TCRdb re-called the 5' RACE reads, giving one row per CDR3 protein. The sample yields fewer than 450,000 distinct CDR3 sequences, 28% seen once. The specimen was PBMCs. These receptors were taken from a woman aged 18-49 years in good health.

This clonotype was picked up many times. The chain recombines TRBV5-6 with TRBJ1-2, with D perhaps matching TRBD1 (6 bases). The CDR3 loop spans 16 amino acids. In germline, CDR1 is SGHDT, CDR2 YYEEEE. V was pared by 2 bases and J by 6 bases, with 20 bases between. The CDR3 DNA reads as TGTGCCAGCAGCTTTTTCGGACAGCCAGGTTGGGATGGCTACACCTTC. This gives the protein CASSFFGQPGWDGYTF.

The chain employs TRBV19 and TRBJ2-7, with 9 positions matching TRBD2. CDR3 size: 15 residues. V shed 5 bases and J 3 bases; nucleotides not matched to a gene: 8. Germline V gene lookup returns CDR1 LNHDA and CDR2 SQIVND (reference sequence). As DNA, the CDR3 is TGTGCCAGTAGTGCAGCGGGACTAGCCTTCTACGAGCAGTACTTC. This translates into CASSAAGLAFYEQYF.

This chain connects TRBV6-5 to TRBJ2-5; D is ambiguous. The germline CDR1 and CDR2 sequences are MNHEY and SVGAGI. V lost 2 bases and J lost 7, with 5 bases in between. The CDR3 extends over 11 amino acids. The CDR3: CASSYGATQYF. CDR3 in DNA: TGTGCCAGCAGTTACGGTGCGACCCAGTACTTC.

There are a few counts of this clonotype. The chain combines TRBV30 with TRBJ2-7; D possibly matches TRBD1 or TRBD2 (6 bases each). Looked up from germline, CDR1 is GTSNPN and CDR2 is SVGIG (reference sequence). This CDR3 has 19 residues. V was clipped by 8 bases and J by 2 bases, with 34 bases between them. The DNA for the CDR3 is TGTGCCGGACAAGGGACGGTCTCATTGCGGGACACATCGGCCTACGAGCAGTACTTC. This encodes CAGQGTVSLRDTSAYEQYF.

V usage is TRBV9 and J usage is TRBJ1-1; D is uncertain. This CDR3 contains 13 residues. Germline V gene data show CDR1 as SGDLS and CDR2 as YYNGEE. Trimming took off 0 bases at V and 6 bases at J, with 9 bases between the two ends. The CDR3 DNA is TGTGCCAGCAGCGTAGAATGGACGGCTGAAGCTTTCTTT. Protein: CASSVEWTAEAFF.

The chain carries TRBV27 and TRBJ1-1, with 7 bases matching TRBD1. The V gene end was trimmed by 0 bases and the J gene end by 4 bases; junction bases not matched to a gene: 8. Germline CDR1 is MNHEY and CDR2 is SMNVEV (reference sequence). This CDR3 has 16 amino acids. CDR3 DNA sequence: TGTGCCAGCAGTTTATCGCCGACAGGGAGGGTCACTGAAGCTTTCTTT. Its translation: CASSLSPTGRVTEAFF.

In this sample, this clonotype turned up a few times. The chain is built from TRBV7-2 and TRBJ2-1; no definite D call. Germline CDR1 reads SGHTA; CDR2 reads FQGNSA. The CDR3 contains 15 residues. V lost 3 bases, J lost 6 bases, and 15 bases lay in between. The CDR3 protein is CASSLIPLARNEQFF. In nucleotides, the CDR3 is TGTGCCAGCAGCTTGATACCCCTGGCGCGCAATGAGCAGTTCTTC. The complete variable domain, with remaining parts taken from reference TRBV7-2 and TRBJ2-1, reads GAGVSQSPSNKVTEKGKDVELRCDPISGHTALYWYRQSLGQGLEFLIYFQGNSAPDKSGLPSDRFSAERTGGSVSTLTIQRTQQEDSAVYLCASSLIPLARNEQFFGPGTRLTVL.

The rearrangement uses TRBV19 and TRBJ1-2, with 8 bases lining up with TRBD1. The V gene's germline CDR1 is LNHDA and CDR2 SQIVND (reference sequence). The ends lost 7 bases at V and 6 bases at J; junction bases unmatched: 7. The CDR3 runs 13 residues. CDR3 bases: TGTGCCAGTACCAGGGGGCGGACGCATGGCTACACCTTC. As protein: CASTRGRTHGYTF.

The chain is built from TRBV29-1 and TRBJ2-7; 7 positions agree with TRBD1. Germline loops: CDR1 SQVTM, CDR2 ANQGSEA. Losses at the gene ends were 4 bases for V and 6 bases for J; bases not matched to a gene: 12. This CDR3 region has 14 residues. The CDR3 DNA reads as TGCAGCGTTGGGGTGTTGAGACAGGGTTTCGAGCAGTACTTC. Its translation: CSVGVLRQGFEQYF.

This clonotype was seen many times. An end of the junction does not agree with germline; a read error may underlie this. This sequence joins TRBV9 and TRBJ2-2; D might be TRBD1 (7 bases). The CDR3 is 14 amino acids. CDR1 SGDLS and CDR2 YYNGEE come from the germline V gene. CDR3 sequence: CASCVQGEAGELFF. The CDR3 bases are TGTGCCAGCTGCGTCCAGGGGGAGGCCGGGGAGCTGTTTTTT.

There are a few counts of this clonotype. This sequence joins TRBV11-2 and TRBJ1-1; 10 bases agree with TRBD1. Germline V gene sequence: CDR1 SGHAT, CDR2 FQNNGV. Trimming at V came to 4 bases and at J to 9 bases, leaving 14 bases not matched to a gene. CDR3 length: 16 amino acids. In DNA, the CDR3 is TGTGCCAGCAGCTCAATTTCCGGGACAGGGGTCGGGAAAGCTTTCTTT. It encodes CASSSISGTGVGKAFF.

With respect to this clonotype: A much larger clone lies one base from this, so it may be a read error. This chain uses TRBV6-1 with TRBJ2-2; D may correspond to TRBD1 or TRBD2 (5 bases each). CDR1 is MNHNS, CDR2 SASEGT, per germline. The CDR3 totals 12 residues. The CDR3 nucleotides are TGTGCCAGCAGTGAACTGACCGGGGACCTGTTTTTT. It yields the protein CASSELTGDLFF.

Note on this clonotype: This could be a read error, since a much larger clone is one nucleotide away. This rearrangement joins TRBV12-3 or TRBV12-4 to TRBJ2-2; D remains unclear. There are 13 residues in the CDR3. This chain's CDR3 is CASSVQNAGELFF. In DNA, the CDR3 is TGTGCCAGCAGTGTTCAGAACGCCGGGGAGCTGTTTTTT.

This chain connects TRBV6-6 to TRBJ1-1, with a tentative D call TRBD1 (5 bases). This CDR3 is 15 amino acids long. V was clipped by 4 bases and J by 5 bases, with 17 bases between them. CDR1 MNHNY and CDR2 SVGAGI come from the germline V gene (reference sequence). This CDR3 reads CASSSLTADETEAFF. The CDR3 DNA sequence: TGTGCCAGCAGTTCCCTGACAGCGGATGAGACTGAAGCTTTCTTT.

The chain is built from TRBV15 and TRBJ1-2; no firm D call. The V gene lost 8 bases and the J gene lost 8 bases, with 15 bases spanning the gap. The germline gives CDR1 LNHNV, CDR2 YYDKDF (reference sequence). This CDR3 is built from 12 residues. The CDR3 protein is CATSGLMAGYTF. CDR3 coding DNA: TGTGCCACCTCTGGACTCATGGCAGGCTACACCTTC.

In regard to this clonotype: This may stem from a read error, because a much larger clone lies one nucleotide away. This chain links TRBV12-3 or TRBV12-4 with TRBJ2-7; D is unresolved. The CDR3 sequence is 13 residues long. The V and J ends lost 8 bases and 10 bases respectively, with 21 bases between them. The CDR3 bases are TGTGCCAGCGGTCGCACCGTCTACGAAGTACAGTACTTC. It yields the protein CASGRTVYEVQYF.

This clonotype was seen a few times. The germline gene is not matched at one end of the junction; a read error may be the cause. The CDR3 sequence is CASSPRDREF. CDR3 sequence (DNA): TGTGCCAGCAGCCCCCGGGACAGAGAATTT. The chain carries TRBV7-9 and TRBJ1-3; 7 bases are shared with TRBD1. The germline gives CDR1 SEHNR, CDR2 FQNEAQ (reference sequence). This CDR3 has 10 amino acids.

The chain joins TRBV7-2 to TRBJ1-1; D is uncertain. In germline, CDR1 is SGHTA, CDR2 FQGNSA. The CDR3 extends over 15 amino acids. V shed 0 bases and J shed 4 bases, with 12 bases lying between them. CDR3: CASSLALREGTEAFF. The CDR3 DNA reads TGTGCCAGCAGCTTAGCCTTGCGGGAGGGCACTGAAGCTTTCTTT.